This T cell receptor beta chain derives from a study of cytomegalovirus exposure and HLA in healthy donors. This PCR relied on a set of 60 Vbeta primers and 13 Jbeta primers. TCRdb keeps only in-frame clones here, not all; method: immunoSEQ multiplex PCR. Of over 90,000 clones listed, about four fifths are singletons. V was pared by 1 base and J by 0 bases, with 10 bases between. The CDR3 length is 16 residues. Looked up from germline, CDR1 is SEHNR and CDR2 is FQNEAQ (reference sequence). The chain joins TRBV7-9 to TRBJ1-3; no reliable D call. The clonotype was recovered from a female donor in good health and CMV-seropositive. Specimen: PBMCs. The CDR3 sequence: CASSLENSPSGNTIYF. CDR3 in DNA: TGTGCCAGCAGCTTAGAAAACAGCCCCTCTGGAAACACCATATATTTT.